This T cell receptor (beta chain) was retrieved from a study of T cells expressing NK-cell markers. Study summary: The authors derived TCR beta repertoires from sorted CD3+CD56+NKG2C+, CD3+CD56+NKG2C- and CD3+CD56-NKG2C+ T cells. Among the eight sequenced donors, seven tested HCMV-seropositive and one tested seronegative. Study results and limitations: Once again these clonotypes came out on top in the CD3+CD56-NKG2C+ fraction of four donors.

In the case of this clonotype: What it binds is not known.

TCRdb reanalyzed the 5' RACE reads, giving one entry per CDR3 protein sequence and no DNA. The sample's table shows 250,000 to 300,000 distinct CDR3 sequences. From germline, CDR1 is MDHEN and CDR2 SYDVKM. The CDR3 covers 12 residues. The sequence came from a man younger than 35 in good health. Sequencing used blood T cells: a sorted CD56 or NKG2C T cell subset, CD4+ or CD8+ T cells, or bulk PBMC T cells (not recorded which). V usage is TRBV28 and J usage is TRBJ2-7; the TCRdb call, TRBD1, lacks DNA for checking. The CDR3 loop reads CASSKIWDGAYF. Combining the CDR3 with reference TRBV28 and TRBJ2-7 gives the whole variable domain DVKVTQSSRYLVKRTGEKVFLECVQDMDHENMFWYRQDPGLGLRLIYFSYDVKMKEKGDIPEGYSVSREKKERFSLILESASTNQTSMYLCASSKIWDGAYFGPGTRLTVT.